One and the same sample provided the 32 T cell receptor beta chains below, sequenced in a study of blood T cell repertoires in COVID-19. TCRdb's table, derived via immunoSEQ multiplex PCR, lists solely in-frame clones and lacks some. The sample holds roughly 200,000 clones, 80% to 90% seen once. The sequencing input was peripheral blood. The receptors originated from a human donor in a cohort sampled during active COVID-19.

This chain uses TRBV9 with TRBJ2-5, with D perhaps matching TRBD1 (6 bases). The germline V gene has CDR1 SGDLS and CDR2 YYNGEE. Trimming removed 8 bases from V and 2 bases from J, with 10 bases in between. The CDR3 loop spans 12 amino acids. DNA of the CDR3: TGTGCCAGTACAGGGAGTCAAGAGACCCAGTACTTC. Its protein is CASTGSQETQYF.

V usage is TRBV19 and J usage is TRBJ2-1; 12 bases map to TRBD2. The CDR3 contains 17 residues. Germline V gene sequence: CDR1 LNHDA, CDR2 SQIVND (reference sequence). With V trimmed by 5 bases and J by 7 bases, 12 bases remained unmatched. CDR3 DNA sequence: TGTGCCAGTAGTCTCCGGCGACTAGCGGGAGTATGGAATGAGCAGTTCTTC. This translates into CASSLRRLAGVWNEQFF.

J is TRBJ1-6 and V is TRBV6-5, with D possibly TRBD1 on 5 matching bases. The germline V gene has CDR1 MNHEY and CDR2 SVGAGI. V was shortened by 5 bases and J by 9 bases, with 14 bases between the two germline ends. CDR3 length: 14 amino acids. The CDR3 region is CASSTVRQGSPLHF. CDR3 sequence (DNA): TGTGCCAGCAGTACGGTACGCCAGGGTTCACCCCTCCACTTT.

The CDR3 DNA follows: TGTGCCTGGACCACTACCCGGAGGGTAGGGTACACTGAAGCTTTCTTT. Amino acids: CAWTTTRRVGYTEAFF. The chain combines TRBV30 with TRBJ1-1, with D unresolved. V was trimmed by 4 bases and J by 3 bases, leaving 21 bases between them. Looked up from germline, CDR1 is GTSNPN and CDR2 is SVGIG (reference sequence). The CDR3 is 16 residues long.

This clone appeared once. CDR3 DNA: TGTGCCAGCAGAGTGGGGGCCGGGTACGGTGAAGCTTTCTTT. It codes for CASRVGAGYGEAFF. This chain joins TRBV6-5 and TRBJ1-1; weak D call: TRBD1 (6 bases). This CDR3 is 14 amino acids long. Germline V gene data show CDR1 as MNHEY and CDR2 as SVGAGI. The V end lost 6 bases, the J end lost 7 bases, and 18 bases lay between the germline ends.

The gene calls are TRBV7-2 and TRBJ1-1; tentative D call: TRBD1 (5 bases). The V end lost 3 bases, the J end lost 2 bases, and 10 bases lay between the germline ends. From germline, CDR1 is SGHTA and CDR2 FQGNSA. The CDR3 has 14 residues. The CDR3 sequence is CASSLDGTNTEAFF. For the CDR3, the DNA is TGTGCCAGCAGCTTGGACGGGACTAACACTGAAGCTTTCTTT.

This rearrangement joins TRBV2 to TRBJ1-2, with 7 bases that match TRBD1. CDR1 SNHLY and CDR2 FYNNEI come from the germline V gene. V dropped 8 bases and J dropped 2; count of bases not matched to a gene: 5. The CDR3 runs 13 residues. The chain's CDR3 is CASRDRRNYGYTF. The CDR3 DNA sequence: TGTGCCAGCCGGGACAGAAGAAACTATGGCTACACCTTC. Using reference TRBV2 and TRBJ1-2 for the parts outside the CDR3, the full variable domain is EPEVTQTPSHQVTQMGQEVILRCVPISNHLYFYWYRQILGQKVEFLVSFYNNEISEKSEIFDDQFSVERPDGSNFTLKIRSTKLEDSAMYFCASRDRRNYGYTFGSGTRLTVV.

This clone occurred once. The chain employs TRBV6-5 and TRBJ2-1; 8 bases map to TRBD1. Germline V lookup: CDR1 MNHEY, CDR2 SVGAGI. V lost 7 bases and J lost 9; bases outside the gene matches: 5. CDR3 length equals 12 residues. CDR3 bases: TGTGCCAGCACAAAACAGGGGGGTGAGCAGTTCTTC. Protein: CASTKQGGEQFF.

The CDR3 loop is CASSLDSGELYGYTF. CDR3 coding DNA: TGTGCCAGCAGCTTGGACAGCGGCGAGCTCTATGGCTACACCTTC. The V gene is TRBV5-5, the J gene TRBJ1-2, with no clear D. Deletions cut 0 bases from V and 4 bases from J, with 13 bases between. The CDR3 contains 15 residues. Looked up from germline, CDR1 is SGHKS and CDR2 is YYEKEE (reference sequence).

The CDR3, as DNA: TGTGCCAGCAGTTTAACTGGACAGGGCGATGGATCCCGCGAGCAGTACTTC. It yields the protein CASSLTGQGDGSREQYF. The chain carries TRBV6-7 and TRBJ2-7; 8 bases fit TRBD1. TRBV6-7 is recorded as an ORF, its role being uncertain. The length of the CDR3 is 17 residues. V dropped 4 bases and J dropped 6; count of bases not matched to a gene: 17.

Regarding this clone: This same CDR3 is encoded by further DNA sequences in the sample. This sequence joins TRBV11-3 and TRBJ2-3; tentative D call: TRBD1 (5 bases). Germline V gene sequence: CDR1 SGHNT, CDR2 YENEEA. Trimming stripped 3 bases from V and 1 base from J, with 8 bases between. CDR3 length: 14 residues. For the CDR3, the DNA is TGTGCCAGCAGCTTGGCCAGGGGCACAGATACGCAGTATTTT. Translation: CASSLARGTDTQYF.

V usage is TRBV10-3 and J usage is TRBJ1-3, with D possibly matching TRBD1 (5 bases). V lost 5 bases, J lost 0 bases, and 20 bases lay in between. This CDR3 contains 18 residues. Germline V gene data show CDR1 as ENHRY and CDR2 as SYGVKD. The DNA for the CDR3 is TGTGCCATCAGTTACAAATCCCACTGGGACTCCTCTGGAAACACCATATATTTT. Translated, it gives CAISYKSHWDSSGNTIYF.

This rearrangement joins TRBV2 to TRBJ2-2; the match to TRBD2 covers 13 bases. In germline, CDR1 is SNHLY, CDR2 FYNNEI. This CDR3 spans 16 amino acids. V shed 3 bases, J shed 7 bases, and the junction held 5 bases outside the gene matches. The CDR3, as DNA: TGTGCCAGCAGTGATGGACTAGCGGGAGTTCTCGGGGAGCTGTTTTTT. Translating gives CASSDGLAGVLGELFF.

The chain employs TRBV7-9 and TRBJ1-1; D might be TRBD1 (5 bases). V lost 1 base and J lost 3, with 9 bases in between. CDR1 and CDR2 (germline): SEHNR, FQNEAQ (reference sequence). The CDR3 length is 14 residues. The CDR3 DNA is TGTGCCAGCAGCTTAGTAGGGGCCTACACTGAAGCTTTCTTT. Protein product: CASSLVGAYTEAFF. Full variable domain (remainder filled in from reference TRBV7-9 and TRBJ1-1): DTGVSQNPRHKITKRGQNVTFRCDPISEHNRLYWYRQTLGQGPEFLTYFQNEAQLEKSRLLSDRFSAERPKGSFSTLEIQRTEQGDSAMYLCASSLVGAYTEAFFGQGTRLTVV.

The rearrangement uses TRBV24-1 and TRBJ2-2, with TRBD2 matching over 16 bases. This CDR3 region has 20 residues. V shed 5 bases and J 1 base; nucleotides not matched to a gene: 9. Germline assignment: CDR1 KGHDR and CDR2 SFDVKD. CDR3 sequence: CATSGTPGLAGGMNTGELFF. The CDR3 DNA is TGTGCCACCAGTGGTACACCGGGACTAGCGGGGGGGATGAACACCGGGGAGCTGTTTTTT.

The rearrangement links TRBV5-1 to TRBJ1-1, with 7 bases matching TRBD1. Looked up from germline, CDR1 is SGHRS and CDR2 is YFSETQ. The V gene end was trimmed by 4 bases and the J gene end by 11 bases; junction bases not matched to a gene: 11. The CDR3 spans 13 residues. For the CDR3, the DNA is TGCGCCAGCAGCGTGGGACAGCTTGAAGAGGCTTTCTTT. This codes for CASSVGQLEEAFF.

The table lists this clone with a count of one. V and J are TRBV9 and TRBJ2-4; D ambiguous. V dropped 0 bases and J dropped 11 bases, with 15 bases sitting between them. Germline V gene data show CDR1 as SGDLS and CDR2 as YYNGEE. CDR3 size: 14 residues. CDR3 sequence: CASSVESQVGVQYF. For the CDR3, the DNA is TGTGCCAGCAGCGTAGAATCGCAGGTTGGTGTTCAGTACTTC.

The genes are TRBV2 and TRBJ2-3; D possibly corresponds to TRBD2 (6 bases). The CDR3 runs to 12 residues. CDR1 is SNHLY, CDR2 FYNNEI, per germline. V gave up 7 bases and J gave up 3 bases, with 8 bases separating them. CDR3 sequence reads: CASIRGTDTQYF. In nucleotides, the CDR3 is TGTGCCAGCATTCGGGGGACAGATACGCAGTATTTT.

The count of this clone is one. This chain joins TRBV19 and TRBJ2-3, with D possibly TRBD2 on 6 matching bases. The CDR3 spans 14 residues. V was cut by 7 bases and J by 2 bases, with 13 bases left in between. Germline assignment: CDR1 LNHDA and CDR2 SQIVND (reference sequence). CDR3 protein: CASTRGQNTDTQYF. The CDR3 DNA follows: TGTGCCAGTACGCGGGGCCAAAACACAGATACGCAGTATTTT. The entire variable domain, with the rest obtained from reference TRBV19 and TRBJ2-3, is as follows: DGGITQSPKYLFRKEGQNVTLSCEQNLNHDAMYWYRQDPGQGLRLIYYSQIVNDFQKGDIAEGYSVSREKKESFPLTVTSAQKNPTAFYLCASTRGQNTDTQYFGPGTRLTVL.

The rearrangement joins TRBV7-9 to TRBJ1-4, with D unresolved. This CDR3 has 14 amino acids. Germline CDR1 reads SEHNR; CDR2 reads FQNEAQ (reference sequence). Trimming left V 5 bases short and J 1 base short, with 8 bases between. In DNA, the CDR3 is TGTGCCAGCAGCCCAGAAGTAACTAATGAAAAACTGTTTTTT. Its translation is CASSPEVTNEKLFF.

V gene TRBV3-1 (or the pseudogene TRBV3-2) combines with J gene TRBJ1-1; maybe TRBD1 (5 bases). CDR1 LGHDT and CDR2 YNNKEL come from the germline V gene (reference sequence). Trimming cost V 4 bases and J 4 bases, with 13 bases left between them. The CDR3 sequence is 14 residues long. The CDR3 bases are TGTGCCAGCAGCCTTGTGGGGCAGGTCACTGAAGCTTTCTTT. Its translation is CASSLVGQVTEAFF.

The chain employs TRBV5-1 and TRBJ1-5; D might be TRBD1 (6 bases). V dropped 4 bases and J dropped 4 bases, with 15 bases sitting between them. CDR3 length: 15 residues. The germline V gene encodes CDR1 SGHRS and CDR2 YFSETQ. CDR3 nucleotides: TGCGCCAGCAGCAGATCAGGGGAAGGAAATCAGCCCCAGCATTTT. Its protein product is CASSRSGEGNQPQHF. The entire variable domain, with the rest obtained from reference TRBV5-1 and TRBJ1-5, is as follows: KAGVTQTPRYLIKTRGQQVTLSCSPISGHRSVSWYQQTPGQGLQFLFEYFSETQRNKGNFPGRFSGRQFSNSRSEMNVSTLELGDSALYLCASSRSGEGNQPQHFGDGTRLSIL.

The chain recombines TRBV5-1 with TRBJ2-5, with TRBD1 identical over 8 bases. Trimming cost V 7 bases and J 5 bases; bases outside gene matches: 13. The CDR3 loop spans 15 amino acids. Germline assignment: CDR1 SGHRS and CDR2 YFSETQ. CDR3 sequence (DNA): TGCGCCAGCTTACGGACAGGGCGTGTGGAGGAGACCCAGTACTTC. Translated: CASLRTGRVEETQYF. Variable domain in full (rest from reference TRBV5-1 and TRBJ2-5): KAGVTQTPRYLIKTRGQQVTLSCSPISGHRSVSWYQQTPGQGLQFLFEYFSETQRNKGNFPGRFSGRQFSNSRSEMNVSTLELGDSALYLCASLRTGRVEETQYFGPGTRLLVL.

The chain couples TRBV9 to TRBJ1-2, with D tentatively TRBD1 (6 bases). V was trimmed by 2 bases and J by 0 bases, leaving 17 bases between them. The V gene's germline CDR1 is SGDLS and CDR2 YYNGEE. There are 17 residues in the CDR3. The CDR3 sequence is CASSVTGTMHPNYGYTF. The CDR3 coding sequence is TGTGCCAGCAGCGTCACCGGGACAATGCATCCTAACTATGGCTACACCTTC. Full variable domain (outside the CDR3, taken from reference TRBV9 and TRBJ1-2): DSGVTQTPKHLITATGQRVTLRCSPRSGDLSVYWYQQSLDQGLQFLIQYYNGEERAKGNILERFSAQQFPDLHSELNLSSLELGDSALYFCASSVTGTMHPNYGYTFGSGTRLTVV.

V usage is TRBV7-2 and J usage is TRBJ1-1; D perhaps matches TRBD1 (5 bases). V gave up 5 bases and J gave up 7 bases, with 17 bases separating them. Germline-derived CDR1 and CDR2 are SGHTA and FQGNSA. The length of the CDR3 is 14 residues. CDR3 protein: CASSPRTTANEAFF. The DNA for the CDR3 is TGTGCCAGCAGCCCGCGGACAACGGCCAATGAAGCTTTCTTT.

The rearrangement links TRBV30 to TRBJ2-5; 10 bases match TRBD2. This CDR3 spans 14 amino acids. The V gene end was trimmed by 3 bases and the J gene end by 4 bases; junction bases not matched to a gene: 5. Germline V gene lookup returns CDR1 GTSNPN and CDR2 SVGIG (reference sequence). Here the CDR3 DNA reads TGTGCCTGGAGAGCGGGGGGGTCACCAGAGACCCAGTACTTC. It translates to CAWRAGGSPETQYF.

This rearrangement joins TRBV19 to TRBJ2-3, with a possible D match to TRBD2 (6 bases). Germline CDR1 is LNHDA and CDR2 is SQIVND (reference sequence). Trimming removed 3 bases at V and 1 base at J, with 11 bases between. CDR3 length: 15 amino acids. Written as DNA, the CDR3 is TGTGCCAGTAGTATCGGGGGTCTTGGCACAGATACGCAGTATTTT. Residues: CASSIGGLGTDTQYF.

This sequence joins TRBV5-1 and TRBJ1-1; tentatively, D is TRBD1 (5 bases). V was shortened by 2 bases and J by 6 bases, with 20 bases between the two germline ends. Per the germline V gene, CDR1 is SGHRS and CDR2 is YFSETQ. This CDR3 is 16 amino acids long. CDR3 nucleotide sequence: TGCGCCAGCAGCTTAGGAGGGGTGGCCGTCCAGTCTGAAGCTTTCTTT. This sequence encodes CASSLGGVAVQSEAFF. Filled out from reference TRBV5-1 and TRBJ1-1, the complete variable domain reads KAGVTQTPRYLIKTRGQQVTLSCSPISGHRSVSWYQQTPGQGLQFLFEYFSETQRNKGNFPGRFSGRQFSNSRSEMNVSTLELGDSALYLCASSLGGVAVQSEAFFGQGTRLTVV.

The chain uses TRBV19 and TRBJ1-6, with no clear D. Germline CDR1 is LNHDA and CDR2 is SQIVND (reference sequence). The CDR3 consists of 13 residues. V dropped 5 bases and J dropped 8 bases, with 10 bases sitting between them. The CDR3 is CASSPDWDSPLHF. CDR3 DNA: TGTGCCAGTAGTCCCGACTGGGATTCACCCCTCCACTTT.

This clone was seen just once. The genes are TRBV27 and TRBJ1-1; 9 bases map to TRBD1. From germline, CDR1 is MNHEY and CDR2 SMNVEV (reference sequence). This CDR3 contains 14 residues. V lost 1 base and J lost 3; bases outside the gene matches: 0. The CDR3 region has the DNA TGTGCCAGCAGTTTATGGGACAGGGACACTGAAGCTTTCTTT. This sequence encodes CASSLWDRDTEAFF.

The J gene is TRBJ1-1, the V gene TRBV19; D remains unclear. Per the germline V gene, CDR1 is LNHDA and CDR2 is SQIVND (reference sequence). The length of the CDR3 is 13 residues. Trimming removed 3 bases from V and 0 bases from J, with 5 bases in between. For the CDR3, the DNA is TGTGCCAGTAGTATCAGTATGAACACTGAAGCTTTCTTT. Protein: CASSISMNTEAFF. The variable domain in full, completed from reference TRBV19 and TRBJ1-1, reads DGGITQSPKYLFRKEGQNVTLSCEQNLNHDAMYWYRQDPGQGLRLIYYSQIVNDFQKGDIAEGYSVSREKKESFPLTVTSAQKNPTAFYLCASSISMNTEAFFGQGTRLTVV.

The chain combines TRBV2 with TRBJ1-2; 8 nucleotides agree with TRBD1. The CDR3 spans 16 residues. The J segment lost 5 bases and the V segment lost 7 bases, leaving 15 bases of the junction unmatched. Germline V lookup: CDR1 SNHLY, CDR2 FYNNEI. CDR3 DNA: TGTGCCAGCATTGGCCCGGGGGAGACAGGGGAGTATGGCTACACCTTC. It translates to CASIGPGETGEYGYTF.